In its sample, the clone carrying this TCR beta chain was seen many times. The germline gives CDR1 LGHDT, CDR2 YNNKEL (reference sequence). V gave up 1 base and J gave up 3 bases, with 12 bases separating them. The CDR3 loop spans 16 amino acids. This entry belongs to a study of blood T cell repertoires in COVID-19. About the research overall: T cells, B-cell-depleted T cells, or PBMCs provided the cDNA or gDNA that served as material.

Clones were read by immunoSEQ multiplex PCR, and TCRdb kept only the in-frame ones, dropping some. The sample holds hundreds of thousands of clones, approximately 83% seen once. J is TRBJ2-2 and V is TRBV3-1 (or the pseudogene TRBV3-2); perhaps TRBD1 as D (6 bases). The receptor was derived from a young man who had recovered from COVID-19. The sample taken for sequencing was PBMCs or T cells enriched from blood (not recorded which). The CDR3 reads CASSQVWGQDTGELFF. CDR3 bases: TGTGCCAGCAGCCAAGTTTGGGGGCAGGACACCGGGGAGCTGTTTTTT.